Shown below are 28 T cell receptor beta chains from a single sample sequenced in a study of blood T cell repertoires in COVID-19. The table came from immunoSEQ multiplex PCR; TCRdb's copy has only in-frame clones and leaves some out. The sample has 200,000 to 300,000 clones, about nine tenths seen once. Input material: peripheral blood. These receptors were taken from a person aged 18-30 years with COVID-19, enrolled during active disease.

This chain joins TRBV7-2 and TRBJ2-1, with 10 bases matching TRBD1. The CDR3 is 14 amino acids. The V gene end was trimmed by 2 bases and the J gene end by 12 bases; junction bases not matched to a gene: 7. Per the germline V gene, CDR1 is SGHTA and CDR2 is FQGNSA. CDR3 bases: TGTGCCAGCAGCTTAAGACAGGGGGCACTCTGGCAGTTCTTC. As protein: CASSLRQGALWQFF.

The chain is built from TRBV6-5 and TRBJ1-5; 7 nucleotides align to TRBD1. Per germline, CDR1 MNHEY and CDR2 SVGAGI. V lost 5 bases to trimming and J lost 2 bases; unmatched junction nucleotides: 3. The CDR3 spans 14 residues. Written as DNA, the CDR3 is TGTGCCAGCAGTCCCGGACAGGGCAATCAGCCCCAGCATTTT. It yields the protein CASSPGQGNQPQHF.

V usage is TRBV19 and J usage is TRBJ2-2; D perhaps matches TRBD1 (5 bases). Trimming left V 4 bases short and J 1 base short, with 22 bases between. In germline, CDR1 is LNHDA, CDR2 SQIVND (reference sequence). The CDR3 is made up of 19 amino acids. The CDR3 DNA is TGTGCCAGTAGTAGCAGCCACCCCCCCCCGACAGAGAACACCGGGGAGCTGTTTTTT. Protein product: CASSSSHPPPTENTGELFF.

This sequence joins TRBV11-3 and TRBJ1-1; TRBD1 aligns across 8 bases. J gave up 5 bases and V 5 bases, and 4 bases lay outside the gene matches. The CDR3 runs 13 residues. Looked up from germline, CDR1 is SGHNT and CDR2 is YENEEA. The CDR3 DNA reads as TGTGCCAGCAGCCACGGACAGGGAACTGAAGCTTTCTTT. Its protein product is CASSHGQGTEAFF.

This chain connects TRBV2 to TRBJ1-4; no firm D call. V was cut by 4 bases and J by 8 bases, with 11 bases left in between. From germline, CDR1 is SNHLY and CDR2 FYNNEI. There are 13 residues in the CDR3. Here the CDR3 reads CASSGDTEEKLFF. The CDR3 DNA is TGTGCCAGCAGTGGAGACACGGAAGAAAAACTGTTTTTT.

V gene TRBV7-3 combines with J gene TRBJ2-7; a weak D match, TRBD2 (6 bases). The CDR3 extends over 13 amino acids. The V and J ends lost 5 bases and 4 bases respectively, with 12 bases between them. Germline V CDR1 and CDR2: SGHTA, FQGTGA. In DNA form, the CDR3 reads TGTGCCAGCAGCCGGTTTGCGGGATACGAGCAGTACTTC. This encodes CASSRFAGYEQYF.

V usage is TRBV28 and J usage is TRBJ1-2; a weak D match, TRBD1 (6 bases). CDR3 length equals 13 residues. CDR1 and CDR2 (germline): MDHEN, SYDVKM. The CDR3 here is CAHEGGAHGGYTF. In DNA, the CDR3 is TGTGCTCACGAGGGGGGGGCGCACGGTGGCTACACCTTC.

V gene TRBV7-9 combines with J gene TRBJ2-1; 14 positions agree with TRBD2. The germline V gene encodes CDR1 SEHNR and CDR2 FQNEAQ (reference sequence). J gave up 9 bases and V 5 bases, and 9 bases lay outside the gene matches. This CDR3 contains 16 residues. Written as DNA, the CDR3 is TGTGCCAGCAGCCCTCCGGGACTAGCGGGAGATGGTGAGCAGTTCTTC. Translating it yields CASSPPGLAGDGEQFF.

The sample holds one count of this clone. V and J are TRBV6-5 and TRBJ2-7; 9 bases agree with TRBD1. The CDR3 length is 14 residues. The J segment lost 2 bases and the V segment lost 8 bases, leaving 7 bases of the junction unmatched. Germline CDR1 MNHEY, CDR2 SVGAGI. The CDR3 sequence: CASFRTGVPYEQYF. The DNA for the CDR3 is TGTGCCAGCTTCAGGACAGGGGTCCCCTACGAGCAGTACTTC.

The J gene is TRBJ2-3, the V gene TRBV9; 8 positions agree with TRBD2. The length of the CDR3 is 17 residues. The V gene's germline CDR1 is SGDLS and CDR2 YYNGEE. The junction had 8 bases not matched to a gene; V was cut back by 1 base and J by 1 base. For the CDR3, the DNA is TGTGCCAGCAGCGTAATGGCGGGAGGCCCCGGCACAGATACGCAGTATTTT. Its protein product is CASSVMAGGPGTDTQYF.

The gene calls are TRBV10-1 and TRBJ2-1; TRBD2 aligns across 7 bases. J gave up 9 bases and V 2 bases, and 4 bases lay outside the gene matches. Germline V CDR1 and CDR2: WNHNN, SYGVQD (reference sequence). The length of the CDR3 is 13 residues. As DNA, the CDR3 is TGCGCCAGCAGTGAGCGGACTAGTGCTGAGCAGTTCTTC. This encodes CASSERTSAEQFF.

The CDR3 DNA sequence: TGTGCCAGAACCCAGGGAGGGGCGGAGACCCAGTACTTC. Residues: CARTQGGAETQYF. V gene TRBV19 combines with J gene TRBJ2-5, with TRBD2 identical over 7 bases. V trimming: 9 bases; J trimming: 5 bases; junction bases outside the gene matches: 9. Germline CDR1 is LNHDA and CDR2 is SQIVND (reference sequence). This CDR3 region has 13 residues.

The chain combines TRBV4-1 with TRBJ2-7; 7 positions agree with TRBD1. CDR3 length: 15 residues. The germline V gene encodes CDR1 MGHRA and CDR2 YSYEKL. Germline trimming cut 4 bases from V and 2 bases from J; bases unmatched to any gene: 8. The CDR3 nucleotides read TGCGCCAGCAGCCCTCCCCCTGGACAGGCCTACGAGCAGTACTTC. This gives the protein CASSPPPGQAYEQYF.

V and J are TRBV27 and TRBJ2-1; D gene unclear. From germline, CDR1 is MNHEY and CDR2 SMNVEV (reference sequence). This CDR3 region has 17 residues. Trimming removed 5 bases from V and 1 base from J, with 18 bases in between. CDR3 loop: CASSTREELTSYNEQFF. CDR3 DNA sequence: TGTGCCAGCAGTACCAGAGAGGAGCTAACTTCCTACAATGAGCAGTTCTTC.

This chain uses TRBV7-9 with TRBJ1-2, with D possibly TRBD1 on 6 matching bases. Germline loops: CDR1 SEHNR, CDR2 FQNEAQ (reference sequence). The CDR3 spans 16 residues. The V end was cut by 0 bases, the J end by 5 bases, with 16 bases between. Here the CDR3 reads CASSLAQGKMKYGYTF. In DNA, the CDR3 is TGTGCCAGCAGCTTAGCACAGGGCAAGATGAAGTATGGCTACACCTTC.

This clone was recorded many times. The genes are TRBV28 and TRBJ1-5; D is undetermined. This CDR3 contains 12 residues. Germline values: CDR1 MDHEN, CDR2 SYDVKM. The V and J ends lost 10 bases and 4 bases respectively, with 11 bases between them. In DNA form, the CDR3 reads TGTGCCACCCAACTCCTAAATCAGCCCCAGCATTTT. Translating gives CATQLLNQPQHF.

CDR3 loop: CASSTGQTGRYEQYF. The CDR3 coding sequence is TGTGCCAGTAGTACGGGACAGACTGGACGCTACGAGCAGTACTTC. This chain links TRBV19 with TRBJ2-7; 7 positions match TRBD1. CDR3 length equals 15 residues. The germline V gene encodes CDR1 LNHDA and CDR2 SQIVND (reference sequence). The V segment lost 4 bases and the J segment 3 bases; nucleotides outside the gene matches: 9.

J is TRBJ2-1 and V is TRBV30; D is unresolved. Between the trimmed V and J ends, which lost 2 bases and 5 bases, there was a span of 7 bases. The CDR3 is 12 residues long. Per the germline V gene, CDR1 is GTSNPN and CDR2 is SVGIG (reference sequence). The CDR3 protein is CAWSRANNEQFF. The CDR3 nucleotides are TGTGCCTGGAGTCGAGCGAACAATGAGCAGTTCTTC.

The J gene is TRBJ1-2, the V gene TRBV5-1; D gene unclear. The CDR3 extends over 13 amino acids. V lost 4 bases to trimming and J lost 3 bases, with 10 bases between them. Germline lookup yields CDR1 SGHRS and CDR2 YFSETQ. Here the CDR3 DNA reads TGCGCCAGCAGCCCGGGAGAGGACTATGGCTACACCTTC. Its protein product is CASSPGEDYGYTF.

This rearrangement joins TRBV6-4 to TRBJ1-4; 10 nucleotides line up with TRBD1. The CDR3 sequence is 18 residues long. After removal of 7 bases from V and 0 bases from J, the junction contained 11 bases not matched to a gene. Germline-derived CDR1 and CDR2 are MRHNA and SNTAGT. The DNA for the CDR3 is TGTGCCAGCACCCAAAGGGGACAGGGGAGGTCAACTAATGAAAAACTGTTTTTT. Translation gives CASTQRGQGRSTNEKLFF.

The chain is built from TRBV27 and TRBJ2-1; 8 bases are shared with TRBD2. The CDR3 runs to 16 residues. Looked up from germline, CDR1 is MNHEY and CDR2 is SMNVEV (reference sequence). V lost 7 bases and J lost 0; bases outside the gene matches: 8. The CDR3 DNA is TGTGCCAGCAAGATCGGCGGGAGGAGCTCCTACAATGAGCAGTTCTTC. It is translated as CASKIGGRSSYNEQFF.

The CDR3 reads CASSDHAEVNQPQHF. CDR3 in DNA: TGTGCCAGCAGTGACCATGCCGAGGTGAATCAGCCCCAGCATTTT. The chain combines TRBV9 with TRBJ1-5; D unclear. CDR3 length equals 15 residues. The germline gives CDR1 SGDLS, CDR2 YYNGEE. Trimming took 5 bases from V and 4 from J, leaving 16 bases between them.

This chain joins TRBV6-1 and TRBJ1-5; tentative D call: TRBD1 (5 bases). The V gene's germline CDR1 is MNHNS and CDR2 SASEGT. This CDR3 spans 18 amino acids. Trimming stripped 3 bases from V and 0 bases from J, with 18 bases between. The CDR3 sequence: CASSDGRQNRYSNQPQHF. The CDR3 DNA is TGTGCCAGCAGTGATGGAAGACAGAACAGGTATAGCAATCAGCCCCAGCATTTT.

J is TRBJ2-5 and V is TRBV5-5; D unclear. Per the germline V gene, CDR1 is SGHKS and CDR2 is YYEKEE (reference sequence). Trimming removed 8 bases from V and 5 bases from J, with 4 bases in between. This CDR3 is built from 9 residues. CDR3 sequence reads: CASGETQYF. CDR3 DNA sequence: TGTGCCAGTGGCGAGACCCAGTACTTC.

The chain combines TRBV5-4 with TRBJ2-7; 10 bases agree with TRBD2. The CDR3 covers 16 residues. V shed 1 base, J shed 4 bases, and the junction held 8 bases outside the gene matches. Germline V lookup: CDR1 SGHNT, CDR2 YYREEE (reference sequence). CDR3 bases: TGTGCCAGCAGCTTGAGAGCGGGAGGGCCTCGTTACGAGCAGTACTTC. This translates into CASSLRAGGPRYEQYF.

The chain's CDR3 is CASSSGGYYGYTF. CDR3 coding DNA: TGTGCCAGCAGTTCGGGGGGCTACTATGGCTACACCTTC. The J gene is TRBJ1-2, the V gene TRBV6-5; the D gene is possibly TRBD1 (6 bases). Trimming shortened V by 4 bases and J by 3 bases, and 9 bases separated the two germline ends. CDR3 length: 13 amino acids. CDR1 and CDR2 (germline): MNHEY, SVGAGI.

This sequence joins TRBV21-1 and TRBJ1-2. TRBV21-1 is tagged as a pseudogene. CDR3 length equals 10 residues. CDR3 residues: CASSPYGYTF. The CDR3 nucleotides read TGTGCCAGCAGCCCTTATGGCTACACCTTC.

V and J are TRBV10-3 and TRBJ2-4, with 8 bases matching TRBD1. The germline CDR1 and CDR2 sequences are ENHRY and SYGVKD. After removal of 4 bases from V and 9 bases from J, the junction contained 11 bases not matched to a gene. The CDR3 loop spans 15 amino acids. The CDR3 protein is CAISAVQGAIGIQYF. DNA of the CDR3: TGTGCCATCAGTGCGGTTCAGGGGGCTATCGGCATTCAGTACTTC.